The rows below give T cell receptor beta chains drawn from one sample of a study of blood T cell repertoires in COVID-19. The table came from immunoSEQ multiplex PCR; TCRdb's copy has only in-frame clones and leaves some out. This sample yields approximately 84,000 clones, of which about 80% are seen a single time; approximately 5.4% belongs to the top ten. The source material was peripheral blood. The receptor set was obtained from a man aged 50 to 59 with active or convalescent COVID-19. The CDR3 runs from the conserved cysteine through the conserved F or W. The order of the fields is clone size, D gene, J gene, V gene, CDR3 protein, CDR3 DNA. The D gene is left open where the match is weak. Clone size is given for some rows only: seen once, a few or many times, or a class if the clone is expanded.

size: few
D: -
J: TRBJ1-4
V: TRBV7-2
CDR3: CASSRTDGEKLFF
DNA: TGTGCCAGCAGCCGGACAGATGGTGAAAAACTGTTTTTT

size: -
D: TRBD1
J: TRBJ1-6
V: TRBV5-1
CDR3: CASGTEYNSPLHF
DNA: TGCGCCAGTGGGACAGAATATAATTCACCCCTCCACTTT

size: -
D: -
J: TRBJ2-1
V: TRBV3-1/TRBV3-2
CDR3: CASSQDAGGEVF
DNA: TGTGCCAGCAGCCAAGATGCCGGAGGGGAGGTCTTC

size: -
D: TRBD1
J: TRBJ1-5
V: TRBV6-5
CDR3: CASSYRQGSREPQHF
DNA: TGTGCCAGCAGTTACCGACAGGGTTCAAGAGAGCCCCAGCATTTT

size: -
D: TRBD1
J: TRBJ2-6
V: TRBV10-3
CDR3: CAISQETGGGGANVLTF
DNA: TGTGCCATCAGTCAAGAGACAGGGGGCGGTGGGGCCAACGTCCTGACTTTC

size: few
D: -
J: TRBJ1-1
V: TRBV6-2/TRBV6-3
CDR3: CASSYPGTATEAFF
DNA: TGTGCCAGCAGTTACCCCGGGACTGCCACTGAAGCTTTCTTT

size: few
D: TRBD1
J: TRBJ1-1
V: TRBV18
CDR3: CASSRTTGVETEAFF
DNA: TGTGCCAGCTCACGAACCACAGGGGTAGAGACTGAAGCTTTCTTT

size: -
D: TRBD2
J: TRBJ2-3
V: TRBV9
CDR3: CASSPILAGGTTDTQYF
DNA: TGTGCCAGCAGCCCGATACTAGCGGGGGGTACAACAGATACGCAGTATTTT

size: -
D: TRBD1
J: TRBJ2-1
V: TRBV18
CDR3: CASSSTGGNEQFF
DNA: TGTGCCAGCTCATCGACAGGGGGCAATGAGCAGTTCTTC

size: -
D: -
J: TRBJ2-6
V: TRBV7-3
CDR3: CASSSNRAVVTGANVLTF
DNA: TGTGCCAGCAGCTCTAACAGGGCCGTAGTGACTGGGGCCAACGTCCTGACTTTC

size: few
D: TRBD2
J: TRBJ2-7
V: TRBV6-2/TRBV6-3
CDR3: CASSTGTSSYEQYF
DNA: TGTGCCAGCAGTACCGGGACTAGCTCCTACGAGCAGTACTTC

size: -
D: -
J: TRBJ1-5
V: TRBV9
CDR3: CASSPRRVGQPQHF
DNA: TGTGCCAGCAGCCCCCGCCGGGTTGGGCAGCCCCAGCATTTT

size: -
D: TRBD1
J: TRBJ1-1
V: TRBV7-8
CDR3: CASSLGQGPDTEAFF
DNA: TGTGCCAGCAGCTTGGGACAGGGACCGGACACTGAAGCTTTCTTT

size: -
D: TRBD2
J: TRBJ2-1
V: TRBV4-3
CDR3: CASSHGTSGGNRYNEQFF
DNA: TGCGCCAGCAGCCACGGGACTAGCGGGGGGAACCGATACAATGAGCAGTTCTTC

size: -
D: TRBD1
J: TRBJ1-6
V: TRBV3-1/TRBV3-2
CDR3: CASTRQGNNSPLHF
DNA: TGTGCCAGCACGAGACAGGGGAATAATTCACCCCTCCACTTT

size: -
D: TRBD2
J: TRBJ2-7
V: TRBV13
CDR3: CASNSRGGYEQYF
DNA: TGTGCCAGCAACTCACGGGGGGGCTACGAGCAGTACTTC

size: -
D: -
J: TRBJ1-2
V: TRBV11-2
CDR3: CASSSGGGSYGYTF
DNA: TGTGCCAGCAGCTCCGGGGGGGGATCCTATGGCTACACCTTC

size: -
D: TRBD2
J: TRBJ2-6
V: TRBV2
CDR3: CASRGRTSWGGGANVLTF
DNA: TGTGCCAGCAGGGGGAGGACTAGCTGGGGCGGAGGGGCCAACGTCCTGACTTTC

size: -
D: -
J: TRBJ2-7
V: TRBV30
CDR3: CAWSVQGREQYF
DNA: TGTGCCTGGAGTGTTCAGGGCCGCGAGCAGTACTTC

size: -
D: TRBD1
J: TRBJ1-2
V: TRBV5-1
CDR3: CASSQGARDGYTF
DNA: TGCGCCAGTTCACAGGGGGCGCGAGATGGCTACACCTTC

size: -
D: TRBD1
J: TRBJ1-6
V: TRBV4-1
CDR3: CASSRGQASRTLNSPLHF
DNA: TGCGCCAGCAGCCGTGGACAGGCGTCACGGACCCTTAATTCACCCCTCCACTTT

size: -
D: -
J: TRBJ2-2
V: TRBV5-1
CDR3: CASSWGESTGELFF
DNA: TGCGCCAGCAGCTGGGGGGAATCCACCGGGGAGCTGTTTTTT

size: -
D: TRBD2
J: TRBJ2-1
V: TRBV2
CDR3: CASNRRGGYYNEQFF
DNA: TGTGCCAGCAATCGTCGGGGGGGATACTACAATGAGCAGTTCTTC

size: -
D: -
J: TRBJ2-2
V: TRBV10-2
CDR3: CASSEQAPNTGELFF
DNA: TGCGCCAGCAGTGAACAGGCGCCGAACACCGGGGAGCTGTTTTTT

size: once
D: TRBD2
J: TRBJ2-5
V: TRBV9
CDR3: CASSVGGASGIQETQYF
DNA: TGTGCCAGCAGCGTAGGGGGGGCTAGCGGGATACAAGAGACCCAGTACTTC

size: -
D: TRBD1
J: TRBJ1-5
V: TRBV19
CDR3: CASSGGQGVSNQPQHF
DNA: TGTGCCAGTAGTGGGGGACAGGGGGTTAGCAATCAGCCCCAGCATTTT

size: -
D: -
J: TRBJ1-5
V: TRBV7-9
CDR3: CASSPSPDQPQHF
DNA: TGTGCCAGCAGCCCGAGCCCTGATCAGCCCCAGCATTTT

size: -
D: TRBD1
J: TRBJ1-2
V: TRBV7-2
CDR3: CASSPRGTPNINYGYTF
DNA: TGTGCCAGCAGCCCCAGGGGGACACCTAATATCAACTATGGCTACACCTTC

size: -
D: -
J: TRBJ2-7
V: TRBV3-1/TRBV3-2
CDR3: CASSLRDSEQYF
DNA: TGTGCCAGCAGCCTCCGGGATTCCGAGCAGTACTTC

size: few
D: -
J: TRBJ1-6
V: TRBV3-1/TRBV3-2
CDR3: CASSQEFGDNSPLHF
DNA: TGTGCCAGCAGCCAAGAGTTTGGAGATAATTCACCCCTCCACTTT

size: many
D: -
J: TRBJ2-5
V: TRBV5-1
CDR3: CASSFGETQYF
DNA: TGCGCCAGCAGCTTCGGGGAGACCCAGTACTTC

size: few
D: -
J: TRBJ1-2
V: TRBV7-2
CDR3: CASSYDRQTFYGYTF
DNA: TGTGCCAGCAGCTATGACAGGCAGACCTTCTATGGCTACACCTTC

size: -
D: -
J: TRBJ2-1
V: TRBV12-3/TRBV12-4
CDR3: CASSLGLAHEQFF
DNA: TGTGCCAGCAGTTTAGGGCTAGCGCATGAGCAGTTCTTC

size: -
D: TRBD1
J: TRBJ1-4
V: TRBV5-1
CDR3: CASSPSGTGGEKLFF
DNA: TGCGCCAGCAGCCCCTCCGGGACAGGGGGAGAAAAACTGTTTTTT

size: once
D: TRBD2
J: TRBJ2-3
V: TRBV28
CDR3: CASTSGGAGLTDTQYF
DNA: TGTGCCAGCACTAGCGGGGGGGCGGGGCTCACAGATACGCAGTATTTT

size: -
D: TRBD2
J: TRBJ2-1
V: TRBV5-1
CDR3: CASSGTSGGNEQFF
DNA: TGCGCCAGCAGCGGGACTAGCGGGGGCAATGAGCAGTTCTTC

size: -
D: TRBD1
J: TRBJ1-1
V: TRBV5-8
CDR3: CASSRDSGRRRTEAFF
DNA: TGTGCCAGCAGCCGGGACAGCGGGCGTCGGAGAACTGAAGCTTTCTTT

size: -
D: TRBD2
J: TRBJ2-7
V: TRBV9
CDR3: CASSVGGGPTYEQYF
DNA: TGTGCCAGCAGCGTAGGCGGGGGGCCAACCTACGAGCAGTACTTC

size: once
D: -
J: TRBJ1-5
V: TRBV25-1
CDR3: CASSDGRGSNQPQHF
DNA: TGTGCCAGCAGTGATGGCAGGGGAAGCAATCAGCCCCAGCATTTT

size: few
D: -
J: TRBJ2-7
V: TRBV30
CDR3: CAWSVGPISGETYEQYF
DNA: TGTGCCTGGAGCGTAGGCCCGATTAGCGGCGAAACCTACGAGCAGTACTTC

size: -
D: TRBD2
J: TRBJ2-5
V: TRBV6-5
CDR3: CASSYHLAGETQYF
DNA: TGTGCCAGCAGCTACCACCTAGCGGGAGAGACCCAGTACTTC

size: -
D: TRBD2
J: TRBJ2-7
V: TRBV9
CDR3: CASSVGPSGGQTSYEQYF
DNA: TGTGCCAGCAGCGTAGGGCCTAGCGGGGGCCAAACATCCTACGAGCAGTACTTC

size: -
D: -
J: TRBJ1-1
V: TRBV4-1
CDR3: CASSQAVGGYTEAFF
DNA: TGCGCCAGCAGCCAAGCTGTGGGGGGGTACACTGAAGCTTTCTTT

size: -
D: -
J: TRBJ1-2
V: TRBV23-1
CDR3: CASSQSRTYVGYTF
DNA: TGCGCCAGCAGTCAATCCCGCACATATGTTGGCTACACCTTC

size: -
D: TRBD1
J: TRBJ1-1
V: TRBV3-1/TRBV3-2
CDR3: CATRQGDTEAFF
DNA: TGTGCCACTCGACAGGGGGACACTGAAGCTTTCTTT

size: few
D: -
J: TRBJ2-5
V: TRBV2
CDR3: CASSLGSGGYF
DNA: TGTGCCAGCAGCCTCGGGAGCGGCGGGTACTTC

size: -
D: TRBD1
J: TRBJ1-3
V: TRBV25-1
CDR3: CARTGVVSLGFGNTIYF
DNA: TGTGCCAGGACAGGGGTAGTCAGTTTAGGCTTTGGAAACACCATATATTTT

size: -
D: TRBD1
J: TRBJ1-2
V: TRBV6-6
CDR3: CASSYSTGQGPYGYTF
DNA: TGTGCCAGCAGTTACTCTACAGGACAGGGTCCCTATGGCTACACCTTC

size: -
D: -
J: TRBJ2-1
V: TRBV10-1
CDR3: CASSDRPGWDEQFF
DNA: TGCGCCAGCAGTGACAGGCCCGGATGGGATGAGCAGTTCTTC

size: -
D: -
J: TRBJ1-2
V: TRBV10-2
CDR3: CASSESSGTSYGYTF
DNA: TGCGCCAGCAGTGAGTCGTCCGGGACTAGCTATGGCTACACCTTC

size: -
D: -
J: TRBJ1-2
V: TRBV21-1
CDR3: CASSKARTRNYGYTF
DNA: TGTGCCAGCAGCAAAGCCAGGACACGCAACTATGGCTACACCTTC

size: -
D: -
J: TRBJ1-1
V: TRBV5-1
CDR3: CASSQLGRQGSEAFF
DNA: TGCGCCAGCAGCCAATTAGGACGGCAGGGGTCTGAAGCTTTCTTT

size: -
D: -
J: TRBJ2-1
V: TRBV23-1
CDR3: CASSQSTGLLGNEQFF
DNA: TGCGCCAGCAGTCAATCAACAGGCCTACTCGGCAATGAGCAGTTCTTC

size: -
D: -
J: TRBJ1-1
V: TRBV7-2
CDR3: CASSGSTDMNTEAFF
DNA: TGTGCCAGCAGCGGTTCGACAGACATGAACACTGAAGCTTTCTTT

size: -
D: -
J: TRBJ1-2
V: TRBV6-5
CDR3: CASSTLSGGGGYTF
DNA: TGTGCCAGCAGTACACTATCGGGGGGGGGTGGCTACACCTTC

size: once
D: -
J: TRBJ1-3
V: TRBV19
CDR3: CASSIDSVSSGNTIYF
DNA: TGTGCCAGTAGTATCGACAGCGTTTCCTCTGGAAACACCATATATTTT

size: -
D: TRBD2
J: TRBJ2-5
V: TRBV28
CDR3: CASSGTSGGPEEETQYF
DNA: TGTGCCAGCAGTGGGACTAGCGGGGGCCCAGAGGAAGAGACCCAGTACTTC

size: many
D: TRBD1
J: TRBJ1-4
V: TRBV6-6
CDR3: CASSPTGARGATNEKLFF
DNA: TGTGCCAGCAGTCCCACAGGGGCGAGGGGTGCAACTAATGAAAAACTGTTTTTT